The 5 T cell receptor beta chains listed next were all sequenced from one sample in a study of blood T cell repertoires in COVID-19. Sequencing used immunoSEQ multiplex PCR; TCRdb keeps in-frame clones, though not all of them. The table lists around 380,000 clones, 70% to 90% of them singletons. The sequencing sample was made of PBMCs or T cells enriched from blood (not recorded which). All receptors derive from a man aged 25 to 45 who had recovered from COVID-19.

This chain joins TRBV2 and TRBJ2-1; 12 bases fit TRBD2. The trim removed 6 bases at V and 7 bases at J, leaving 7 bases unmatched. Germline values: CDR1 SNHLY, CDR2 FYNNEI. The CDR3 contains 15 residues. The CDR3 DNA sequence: TGTGCCAGCAGCGTACTAGCGGGGGGAGGGAATGAGCAGTTCTTC. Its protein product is CASSVLAGGGNEQFF.

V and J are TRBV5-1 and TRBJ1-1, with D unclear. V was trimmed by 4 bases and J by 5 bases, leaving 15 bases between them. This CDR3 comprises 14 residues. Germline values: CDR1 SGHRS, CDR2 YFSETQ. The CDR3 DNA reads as TGCGCCAGCAGCACCCGACAAGGAGGGACTGAAGCTTTCTTT. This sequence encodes CASSTRQGGTEAFF. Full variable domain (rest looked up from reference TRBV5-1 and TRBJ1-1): KAGVTQTPRYLIKTRGQQVTLSCSPISGHRSVSWYQQTPGQGLQFLFEYFSETQRNKGNFPGRFSGRQFSNSRSEMNVSTLELGDSALYLCASSTRQGGTEAFFGQGTRLTVV.

The CDR3 DNA sequence: TGTGCCAGCAGCGGGAGACTAGTTGGCAATCAGCCCCAGCATTTT. Residues: CASSGRLVGNQPQHF. V usage is TRBV5-8 and J usage is TRBJ1-5, with no clear D. Trimming cost V 4 bases and J 2 bases, with 13 bases left between them. Germline V CDR1 and CDR2: SGHTS, YDEGEE. The CDR3 extends over 15 amino acids.

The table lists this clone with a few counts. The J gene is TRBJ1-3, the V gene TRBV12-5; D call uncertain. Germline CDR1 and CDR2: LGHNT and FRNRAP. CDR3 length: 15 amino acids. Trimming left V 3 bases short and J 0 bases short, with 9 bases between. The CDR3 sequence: CASGFAGHSGNTIYF. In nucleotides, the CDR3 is TGTGCTAGTGGTTTCGCGGGCCACTCTGGAAACACCATATATTTT.

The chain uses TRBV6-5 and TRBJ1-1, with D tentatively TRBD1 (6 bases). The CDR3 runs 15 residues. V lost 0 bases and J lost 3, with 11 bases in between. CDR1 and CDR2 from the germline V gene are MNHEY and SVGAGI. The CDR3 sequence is CASSYSGRGYTEAFF. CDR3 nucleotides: TGTGCCAGCAGTTACTCAGGCAGGGGATACACTGAAGCTTTCTTT.